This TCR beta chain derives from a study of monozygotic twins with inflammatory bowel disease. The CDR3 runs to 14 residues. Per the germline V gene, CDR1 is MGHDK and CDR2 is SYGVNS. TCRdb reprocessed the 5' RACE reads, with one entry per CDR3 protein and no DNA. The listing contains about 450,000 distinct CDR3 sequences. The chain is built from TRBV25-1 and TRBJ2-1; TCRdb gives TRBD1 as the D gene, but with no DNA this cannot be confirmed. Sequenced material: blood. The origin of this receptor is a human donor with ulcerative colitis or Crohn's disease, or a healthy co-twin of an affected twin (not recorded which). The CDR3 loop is CASSALNIPDEQFF.